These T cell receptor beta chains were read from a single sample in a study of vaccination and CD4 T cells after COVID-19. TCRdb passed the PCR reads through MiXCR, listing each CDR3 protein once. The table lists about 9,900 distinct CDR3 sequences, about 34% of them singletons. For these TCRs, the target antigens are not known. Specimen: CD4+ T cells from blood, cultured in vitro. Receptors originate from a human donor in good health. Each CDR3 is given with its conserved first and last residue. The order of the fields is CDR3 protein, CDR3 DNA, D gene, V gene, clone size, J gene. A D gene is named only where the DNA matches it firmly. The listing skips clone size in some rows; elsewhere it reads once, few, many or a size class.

CDR3: CASSEFRGPKEYSNQPQHF; DNA: TGTGCCAGCAGTGAATTCAGGGGACCTAAGGAGTATAGCAATCAGCCCCAGCATTTT; D: NA; V: TRBV6-1; size: few; J: TRBJ1-5
CDR3: CASRLAEAYTGELFF; DNA: TGTGCCAGCAGATTAGCGGAGGCTTACACCGGGGAGCTGTTTTTT; D: NA; V: TRBV12-3/TRBV12-4; size: once; J: TRBJ2-2
CDR3: CASRQGSNQPQHF; DNA: TGTGCCAGTCGACAGGGTAGCAATCAGCCCCAGCATTTT; D: TRBD1; V: TRBV12-3/TRBV12-4; size: NA; J: TRBJ1-5
CDR3: CSALESPGTQETQYF; DNA: TGCAGTGCTCTCGAATCACCCGGGACACAAGAGACCCAGTACTTC; D: NA; V: TRBV20-1; size: NA; J: TRBJ2-5
CDR3: CASSPDGTGYGYTF; DNA: TGTGCCAGCAGCCCCGACGGGACAGGGTATGGCTACACCTTC; D: TRBD1; V: TRBV6-2/TRBV6-3; size: medium-sized; J: TRBJ1-2
CDR3: CASSYSGTDLYGYTF; DNA: TGTGCCAGCAGCTACTCCGGGACAGACCTCTATGGCTACACCTTC; D: TRBD1; V: TRBV7-9; size: NA; J: TRBJ1-2
CDR3: CASLRGDFEDTQYF; DNA: TGTGCCAGCCTTCGGGGGGATTTTGAAGATACGCAGTATTTT; D: TRBD2; V: TRBV2; size: NA; J: TRBJ2-3
CDR3: CASSDRFTGELFF; DNA: TGTGCCAGCAGTGATCGGTTCACCGGGGAGCTGTTTTTT; D: NA; V: TRBV6-1; size: NA; J: TRBJ2-2
CDR3: CASSGDKGGNQPQHF; DNA: TGTGCCAGCAGTGGTGACAAGGGGGGCAATCAGCCCCAGCATTTT; D: NA; V: TRBV2; size: NA; J: TRBJ1-5
CDR3: CASSLGGGLRTDTQYF; DNA: TGCGCCAGCAGCTTGGGAGGGGGTTTGAGGACAGATACGCAGTATTTT; D: NA; V: TRBV5-1; size: NA; J: TRBJ2-3
CDR3: CASSSPITGAGNTIYF; DNA: TGTGCCAGCAGCTCGCCTATTACAGGGGCTGGAAACACCATATATTTT; D: TRBD1; V: TRBV7-9; size: NA; J: TRBJ1-3
CDR3: CASNRLGDTEAFF; DNA: TGTGCCAGCAATAGGCTGGGGGACACTGAAGCTTTCTTT; D: NA; V: TRBV6-1; size: few; J: TRBJ1-1
CDR3: CASSFTIGSAEAFF; DNA: TGTGCCAGCAGCTTTACGATCGGTTCCGCTGAAGCTTTCTTT; D: NA; V: TRBV7-9; size: NA; J: TRBJ1-1
CDR3: CSAPNGERSTEAFF; DNA: TGCAGTGCTCCTAACGGGGAAAGAAGCACTGAAGCTTTCTTT; D: NA; V: TRBV20-1; size: NA; J: TRBJ1-1
CDR3: CSAEDRDSGTDTQYF; DNA: TGCAGTGCTGAAGACCGGGACTCGGGCACAGATACGCAGTATTTT; D: NA; V: TRBV20-1; size: few; J: TRBJ2-3
CDR3: CASSGPQETQYF; DNA: TGTGCCAGCAGTGGACCGCAAGAGACCCAGTACTTC; D: NA; V: TRBV6-1; size: NA; J: TRBJ2-5
CDR3: CASRPQGLMGNTIYF; DNA: TGTGCCAGCAGGCCCCAGGGGTTAATGGGTAACACCATATATTTT; D: NA; V: TRBV27; size: few; J: TRBJ1-3
CDR3: CASSDSSGGGTDTQYF; DNA: TGTGCCAGCAGTGACTCTAGCGGGGGGGGCACAGATACGCAGTATTTT; D: TRBD2; V: TRBV6-4; size: NA; J: TRBJ2-3
CDR3: CAWSVSGTGPFEQYF; DNA: TGTGCCTGGAGTGTATCCGGGACAGGGCCCTTCGAGCAGTACTTC; D: TRBD1; V: TRBV30; size: NA; J: TRBJ2-7
CDR3: CASSLEQNQPQHF; DNA: TGTGCCAGCAGTTTAGAGCAAAATCAGCCCCAGCATTTT; D: NA; V: TRBV27; size: NA; J: TRBJ1-5
CDR3: CASSLGQSTTEAFF; DNA: TGTGCCAGCAGTTTAGGACAGTCGACCACTGAAGCTTTCTTT; D: NA; V: TRBV27; size: few; J: TRBJ1-1
CDR3: CAWDRGAPEEEKLFF; DNA: TGTGCCTGGGACAGGGGGGCGCCGGAGGAGGAAAAACTGTTTTTT; D: TRBD1; V: TRBV25-1; size: NA; J: TRBJ1-4
CDR3: CAWKYQASYEQYF; DNA: TGTGCCTGGAAATACCAGGCGTCCTACGAGCAGTACTTC; D: NA; V: TRBV30; size: NA; J: TRBJ2-7
CDR3: CSARERLGPNEQYF; DNA: TGCAGTGCTAGAGAGCGTTTAGGGCCCAACGAGCAGTACTTC; D: NA; V: TRBV20-1; size: NA; J: TRBJ2-7